Following are 6 T cell receptor beta chains from one sample sequenced in a study of blood T cell repertoires in COVID-19. Some clones are missing from TCRdb's copy, which holds only in-frame ones; the method was immunoSEQ multiplex PCR. The repertoire consists of about 150,000 clones, with 80% to 90% occurring once and the leading ten covering roughly 3.5%. The sample taken for sequencing was PBMCs or T cells enriched from blood (not recorded which). Receptors originate from a woman aged 50 to 60 with acute COVID-19.

V and J are TRBV21-1 and TRBJ1-2; TRBD1 is the table's D call and was not checked against the DNA. TRBV21-1 is described as a pseudogene. The CDR3 contains 15 residues. CDR3 DNA: TGTGCCAGCAGCAAGGGACAGGGTCTCTCCCTGGGCTACACCTTC. Translation: CASSKGQGLSLGYTF.

The chain carries TRBV18 and TRBJ2-6, with D possibly TRBD1 on 6 matching bases. CDR3 length equals 16 residues. CDR1 is KGHSH and CDR2 is LQKENI in the germline V gene. Trimming stripped 2 bases from V and 3 bases from J, with 11 bases between. CDR3 sequence (DNA): TGTGCCAGCTCACCAACGCAGGGGTATGGGGCCAACGTCCTGACTTTC. This translates into CASSPTQGYGANVLTF.

The V gene is TRBV7-3, the J gene TRBJ2-1; 7 nucleotides align to TRBD2. CDR3 length: 13 residues. With V trimmed by 6 bases and J by 5 bases, 4 bases remained unmatched. Per germline, CDR1 SGHTA and CDR2 FQGTGA. The chain's CDR3 is CASSPSGNNEQFF. As DNA, the CDR3 is TGTGCCAGCAGTCCTAGCGGTAACAATGAGCAGTTCTTC.

This clone has more than one count but fewer than ten. V and J are TRBV6-5 and TRBJ2-7; TRBD2 matches 8 bases. CDR1 and CDR2 (germline): MNHEY, SVGAGI. This CDR3 is built from 14 residues. V lost 10 bases and J lost 4; bases outside the gene matches: 12. The CDR3 DNA is TGTGCCACCCTGCAGGGACTAGGTGGGTACGAGCAGTACTTC. Translated, it gives CATLQGLGGYEQYF.

This clone has more than one count but fewer than ten. V and J are TRBV3-1 (or the pseudogene TRBV3-2) and TRBJ1-2; possibly TRBD1 for D (6 bases). The CDR3 runs 15 residues. The V end was cut by 6 bases, the J end by 7 bases, with 21 bases between. Looked up from germline, CDR1 is LGHDT and CDR2 is YNNKEL (reference sequence). As DNA, the CDR3 is TGTGCCAGCAGTATGAACAGGGAAGCGTATTCTGGCTACACCTTC. Translation gives CASSMNREAYSGYTF.

This clone was seen once. The chain has TRBV3-1 (or the pseudogene TRBV3-2) and TRBJ2-7; TRBD1 matches at 10 bases. This CDR3 is 15 amino acids long. CDR1 is LGHDT and CDR2 is YNNKEL in the germline V gene (reference sequence). J was trimmed by 5 bases and V by 5 bases; bases with no gene match: 9. CDR3 bases: TGTGCCAGCAGCTCCTCCGGGACAGGGGCCAACGAGCAGTACTTC. It is translated as CASSSSGTGANEQYF.